This T cell receptor beta chain was identified in a study of T cells in localized non-small cell lung cancer. Study conclusions and caveats: Sequencing was restricted to one tumor region; therefore, heterogeneity remains possible. Paired adjacent lung recovered a median approximately 57 of the top 100 tumor clones. Uninvolved neighboring lung showed the greatest T cell clonality, exceeding tumor. Higher blood T cell density went with longer overall survival.

The CDR3 length is 15 residues. Germline V gene data show CDR1 as KGHSH and CDR2 as LQKENI. The V segment lost 1 base and the J segment 8 bases; nucleotides outside the gene matches: 5. Clones were sequenced by immunoSEQ multiplex PCR, and TCRdb holds only the in-frame ones, with some missing. The table records 4,000 to 4,500 clones, around 40% of them present only once. As for this clone: Its antigen is currently unknown.

The chain recombines TRBV18 with TRBJ1-4; TRBD1 aligns across 9 bases. The source material was lung tumor tissue, sampled before any cancer treatment. This receptor was identified in a woman aged 40-70 years with stage I lung adenocarcinoma. CDR3: CASSPRGQGWEKLFF. CDR3 bases: TGTGCCAGCTCACCACGGGGACAGGGTTGGGAAAAACTGTTTTTT.